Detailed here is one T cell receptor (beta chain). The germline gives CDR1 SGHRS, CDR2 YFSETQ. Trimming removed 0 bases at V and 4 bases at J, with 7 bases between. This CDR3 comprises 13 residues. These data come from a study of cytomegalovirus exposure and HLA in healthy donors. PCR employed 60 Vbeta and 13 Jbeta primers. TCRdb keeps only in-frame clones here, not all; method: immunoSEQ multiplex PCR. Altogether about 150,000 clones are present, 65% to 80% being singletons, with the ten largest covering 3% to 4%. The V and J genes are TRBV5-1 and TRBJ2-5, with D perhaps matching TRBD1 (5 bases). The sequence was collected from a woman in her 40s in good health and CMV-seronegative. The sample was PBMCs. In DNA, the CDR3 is TGCGCCAGCAGCTTGGGACAGAGAGAGACCCAGTACTTC. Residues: CASSLGQRETQYF.